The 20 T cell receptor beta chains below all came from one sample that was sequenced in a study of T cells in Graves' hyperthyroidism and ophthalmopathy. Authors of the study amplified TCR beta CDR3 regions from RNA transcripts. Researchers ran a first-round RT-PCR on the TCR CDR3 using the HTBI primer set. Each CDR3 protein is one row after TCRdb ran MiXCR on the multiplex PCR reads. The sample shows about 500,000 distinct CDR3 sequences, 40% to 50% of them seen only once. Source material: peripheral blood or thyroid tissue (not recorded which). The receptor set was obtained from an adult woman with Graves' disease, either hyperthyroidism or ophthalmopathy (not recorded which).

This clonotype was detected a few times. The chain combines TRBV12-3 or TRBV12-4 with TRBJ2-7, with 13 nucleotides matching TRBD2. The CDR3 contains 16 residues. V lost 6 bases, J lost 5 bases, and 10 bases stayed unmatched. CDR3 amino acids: CASSQGLAGARNEQYF. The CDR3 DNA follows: TGTGCCAGCAGCCAAGGACTAGCGGGAGCTCGGAACGAGCAGTACTTC.

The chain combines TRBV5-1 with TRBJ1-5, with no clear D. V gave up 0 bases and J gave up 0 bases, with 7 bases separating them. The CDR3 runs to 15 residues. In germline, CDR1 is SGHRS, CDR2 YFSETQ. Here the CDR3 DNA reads TGCGCCAGCAGCTTGGGAGTCTATAGCAATCAGCCCCAGCATTTT. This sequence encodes CASSLGVYSNQPQHF.

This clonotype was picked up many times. The CDR3 region has the DNA TGCAGTGCGGAGGGACCTACCTCCTCCTACGAGCAGTACTTC. It encodes CSAEGPTSSYEQYF. This chain connects TRBV20-1 to TRBJ2-7; the D gene is possibly TRBD2 (6 bases). CDR3 length: 14 amino acids. The germline V gene has CDR1 DFQATT and CDR2 SNEGSKA (reference sequence). Trimming cost V 6 bases and J 0 bases, with 15 bases left between them.

CDR3: CASSLGTGVGYEQYF. The CDR3, as DNA: TGCGCCAGCAGCCTCGGGACAGGGGTGGGGTACGAGCAGTACTTC. The chain combines TRBV4-1 with TRBJ2-7; 10 bases are a match to TRBD1. Trimming removed 4 bases from V and 4 bases from J; junction bases left unmatched: 7. CDR3 size: 15 residues. Germline V gene data show CDR1 as MGHRA and CDR2 as YSYEKL.

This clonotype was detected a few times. In DNA form, the CDR3 reads TGTGCCAGCAGTCCCGGGGATGAGCCCCAGCATTTT. Protein product: CASSPGDEPQHF. V usage is TRBV7-8 and J usage is TRBJ1-5; D is uncertain. CDR1 is SGHVS, CDR2 FQNEAQ, per germline. The V end was cut by 6 bases, the J end by 8 bases, with 11 bases between. The CDR3 spans 12 residues.

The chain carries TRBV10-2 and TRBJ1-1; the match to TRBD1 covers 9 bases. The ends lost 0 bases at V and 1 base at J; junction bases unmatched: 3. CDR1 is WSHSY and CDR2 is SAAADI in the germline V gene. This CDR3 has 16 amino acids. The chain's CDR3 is CASSESQGARNTEAFF. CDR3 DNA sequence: TGCGCCAGCAGTGAGTCACAGGGGGCGCGGAACACTGAAGCTTTCTTT.

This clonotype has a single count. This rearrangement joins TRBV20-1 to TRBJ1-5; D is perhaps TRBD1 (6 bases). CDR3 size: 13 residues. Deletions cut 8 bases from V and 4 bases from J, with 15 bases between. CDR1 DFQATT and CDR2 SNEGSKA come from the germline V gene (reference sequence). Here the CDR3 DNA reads TGCAGTTTACAGGGAGGGATTAATCAGCCCCAGCATTTT. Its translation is CSLQGGINQPQHF.

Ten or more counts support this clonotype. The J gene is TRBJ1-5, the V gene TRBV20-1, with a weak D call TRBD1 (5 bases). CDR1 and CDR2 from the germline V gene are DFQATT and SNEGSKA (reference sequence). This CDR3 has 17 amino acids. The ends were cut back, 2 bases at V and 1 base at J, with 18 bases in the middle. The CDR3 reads CSARYGHGTGSNQPQHF. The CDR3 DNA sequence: TGCAGTGCTAGATATGGGCATGGAACAGGCAGCAATCAGCCCCAGCATTTT.

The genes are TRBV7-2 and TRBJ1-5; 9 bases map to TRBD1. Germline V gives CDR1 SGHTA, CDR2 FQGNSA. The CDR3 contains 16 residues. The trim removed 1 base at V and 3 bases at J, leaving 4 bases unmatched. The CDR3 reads CASSLGTGVYNQPQHF. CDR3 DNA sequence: TGTGCCAGCAGCTTAGGGACAGGGGTCTACAATCAGCCCCAGCATTTT. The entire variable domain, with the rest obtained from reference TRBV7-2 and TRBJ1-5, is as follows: GAGVSQSPSNKVTEKGKDVELRCDPISGHTALYWYRQSLGQGLEFLIYFQGNSAPDKSGLPSDRFSAERTGGSVSTLTIQRTQQEDSAVYLCASSLGTGVYNQPQHFGDGTRLSIL.

This CDR3 reads CASSYASGEQYF. The DNA of the CDR3 is TGTGCCAGCAGCTACGCCTCGGGGGAGCAGTACTTC. The V gene is TRBV7-2, the J gene TRBJ2-7; D might be TRBD2 (5 bases). Germline V lookup: CDR1 SGHTA, CDR2 FQGNSA. Trimming shortened V by 4 bases and J by 7 bases, and 11 bases separated the two germline ends. This CDR3 spans 12 amino acids. Full variable domain (rest looked up from reference TRBV7-2 and TRBJ2-7): GAGVSQSPSNKVTEKGKDVELRCDPISGHTALYWYRQSLGQGLEFLIYFQGNSAPDKSGLPSDRFSAERTGGSVSTLTIQRTQQEDSAVYLCASSYASGEQYFGPGTRLTVT.

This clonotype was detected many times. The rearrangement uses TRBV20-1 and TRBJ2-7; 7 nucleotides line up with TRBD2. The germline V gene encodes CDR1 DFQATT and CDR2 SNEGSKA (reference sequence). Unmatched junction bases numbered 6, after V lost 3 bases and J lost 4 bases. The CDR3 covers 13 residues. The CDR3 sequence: CSARASGLYEQYF. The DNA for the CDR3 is TGCAGTGCTAGGGCTAGCGGTTTATACGAGCAGTACTTC.

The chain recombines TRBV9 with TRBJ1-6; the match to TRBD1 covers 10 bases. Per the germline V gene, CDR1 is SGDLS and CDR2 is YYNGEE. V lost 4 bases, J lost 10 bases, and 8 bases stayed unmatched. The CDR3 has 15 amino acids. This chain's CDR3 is CASSQAGTGASPLHF. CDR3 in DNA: TGTGCCAGCAGCCAAGCCGGGACAGGGGCCTCACCCCTCCACTTT.

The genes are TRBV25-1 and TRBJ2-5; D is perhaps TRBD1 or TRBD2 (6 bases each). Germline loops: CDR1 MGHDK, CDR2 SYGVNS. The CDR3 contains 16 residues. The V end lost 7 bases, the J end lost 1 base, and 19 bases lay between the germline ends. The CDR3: CASTQGGFGPQETQYF. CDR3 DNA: TGTGCCAGCACCCAAGGGGGGTTCGGGCCCCAAGAGACCCAGTACTTC.

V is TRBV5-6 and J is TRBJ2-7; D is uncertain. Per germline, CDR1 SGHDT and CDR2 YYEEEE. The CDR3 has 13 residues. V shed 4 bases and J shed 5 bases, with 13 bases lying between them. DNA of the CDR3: TGTGCCAGCAGCCCGATCCCCGGCGACGAGCAGTACTTC. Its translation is CASSPIPGDEQYF.

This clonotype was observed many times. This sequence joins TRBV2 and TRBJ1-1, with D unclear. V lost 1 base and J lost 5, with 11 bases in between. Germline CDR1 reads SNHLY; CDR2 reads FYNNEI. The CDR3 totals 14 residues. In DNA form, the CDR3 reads TGTGCCAGCAGTGAAGAACGGGGAGGAACTGAAGCTTTCTTT. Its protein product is CASSEERGGTEAFF.

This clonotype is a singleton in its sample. The CDR3 nucleotides are TGCAGTGCTAGTAATTGGCAGGACCACCCCAGCATGAACACTGAAGCTTTCTTT. This sequence encodes CSASNWQDHPSMNTEAFF. The chain joins TRBV20-1 to TRBJ1-1; D gene uncertain. V was pared by 3 bases and J by 0 bases, with 23 bases between. The CDR3 runs to 18 residues. CDR1 is DFQATT, CDR2 SNEGSKA, per germline (reference sequence).

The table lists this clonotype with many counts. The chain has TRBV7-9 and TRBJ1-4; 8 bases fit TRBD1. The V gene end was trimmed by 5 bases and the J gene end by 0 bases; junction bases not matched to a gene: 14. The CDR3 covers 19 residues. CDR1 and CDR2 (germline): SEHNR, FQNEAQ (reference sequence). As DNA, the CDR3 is TGTGCCAGCAGCATAAGACAGGGGAGTACCTTTTCAACTAATGAAAAACTGTTTTTT. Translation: CASSIRQGSTFSTNEKLFF.

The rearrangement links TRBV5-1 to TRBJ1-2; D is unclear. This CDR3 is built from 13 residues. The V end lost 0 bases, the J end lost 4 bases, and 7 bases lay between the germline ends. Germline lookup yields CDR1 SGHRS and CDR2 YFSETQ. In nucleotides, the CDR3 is TGCGCCAGCAGCTTGGAAGGAGTCTATGGCTACACCTTC. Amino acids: CASSLEGVYGYTF.

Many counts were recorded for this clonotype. The CDR3 DNA reads as TGCGCCAGCAGCTTGGCCGGCCGAGAAGGCCAGCCCCAGCATTTT. It is translated as CASSLAGREGQPQHF. The chain recombines TRBV5-1 with TRBJ1-5; D not certain. The CDR3 is 15 residues long. Trimming removed 0 bases at V and 7 bases at J, with 14 bases between. Per the germline V gene, CDR1 is SGHRS and CDR2 is YFSETQ. The full variable domain, rest sourced from reference TRBV5-1 and TRBJ1-5, is KAGVTQTPRYLIKTRGQQVTLSCSPISGHRSVSWYQQTPGQGLQFLFEYFSETQRNKGNFPGRFSGRQFSNSRSEMNVSTLELGDSALYLCASSLAGREGQPQHFGDGTRLSIL.

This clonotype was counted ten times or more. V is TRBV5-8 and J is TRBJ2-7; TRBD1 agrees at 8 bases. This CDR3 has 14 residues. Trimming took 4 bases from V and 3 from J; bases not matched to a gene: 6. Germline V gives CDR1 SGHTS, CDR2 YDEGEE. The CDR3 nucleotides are TGTGCCAGCAGCCAGGCAGGGGGCATCTACGAGCAGTACTTC. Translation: CASSQAGGIYEQYF.